This TCR beta chain was recovered during a study of shared T cell receptors in the human thymus. Profiled with immunoSEQ multiplex PCR; TCRdb holds only in-frame clones, not every one. The table has about 660,000 clones, about 87% seen once. This clone appeared a single time. These same records also appear under a second study, on human thymus T cells.

The sample consisted of thymocytes. The clonotype comes from a boy in the first two years of life with a congenital heart defect.

The CDR3 is CASRPGHLPYEQYF. The CDR3 bases are TGCGCCAGCAGACCAGGACACCTCCCATACGAGCAGTACTTC. The chain links TRBV5-1 to TRBJ2-5; D possibly corresponds to TRBD1 (5 bases). Matching the DNA end better, TRBJ2-7 makes the J call doubtful. The CDR3 sequence is 14 residues long. Per the germline V gene, CDR1 is SGHRS and CDR2 is YFSETQ.